What follows are 10 T cell receptor beta chains derived from one specimen sequenced in a study of T cells in Graves' hyperthyroidism and ophthalmopathy. It was RNA transcripts that yielded the amplified TCR beta CDR3 regions. During a first-round RT-PCR of the TCR CDR3, the HTBI primer set was used. TCRdb called the multiplex PCR reads again in MiXCR, with one record for every CDR3 protein. The sample lists about 420,000 distinct CDR3 sequences; roughly 13% were seen once. Sequences were obtained from blood. The receptor set was obtained from a woman under 30 with Graves' hyperthyroidism.

This clonotype was detected ten times or more. The V and J genes are TRBV28 and TRBJ1-5; no firm D call. The V and J ends lost 4 bases and 5 bases respectively, with 12 bases between them. Germline CDR1 reads MDHEN; CDR2 reads SYDVKM. The CDR3 runs to 14 residues. In DNA, the CDR3 is TGTGCCAGCAGTTCCTCCCGCAGCCATCAGCCCCAGCATTTT. It encodes CASSSSRSHQPQHF.

V and J are TRBV5-4 and TRBJ1-2; D is possibly TRBD1 (6 bases). This CDR3 is built from 16 residues. Germline V lookup: CDR1 SGHNT, CDR2 YYREEE (reference sequence). Trimming removed 4 bases from V and 6 bases from J, with 22 bases in between. In DNA form, the CDR3 reads TGTGCCAGCAGCACGGAGAGGGCAGGGGCGGGAGATGGCTACACCTTC. Translating it yields CASSTERAGAGDGYTF.

The V gene is TRBV20-1, the J gene TRBJ1-1, with D perhaps TRBD1 (5 bases). V was trimmed by 3 bases and J by 7 bases, leaving 15 bases between them. Germline CDR1 DFQATT, CDR2 SNEGSKA (reference sequence). CDR3 length equals 13 residues. The CDR3 sequence is CSARYGGGIEAFF. The CDR3, as DNA: TGCAGTGCTAGGTACGGTGGGGGGATTGAAGCTTTCTTT.

This chain connects TRBV12-5 to TRBJ1-5; a possible D gene is TRBD1 (5 bases). From germline, CDR1 is LGHNT and CDR2 FRNRAP. V was pared by 1 base and J by 6 bases, with 13 bases between. This CDR3 spans 15 amino acids. CDR3 sequence (DNA): TGTGCTAGTGGTTTGGGCTTGGTGGGGGGTCAGCCCCAGCATTTT. This codes for CASGLGLVGGQPQHF.

The V and J genes are TRBV7-4 and TRBJ1-5; a possible D gene is TRBD1 (5 bases). The V and J ends lost 7 bases and 4 bases respectively, with 23 bases between them. This CDR3 is 17 amino acids long. Germline assignment: CDR1 SGHVT and CDR2 SQSDAQ. The CDR3: CASTLRAGMVKNQPQHF. CDR3 nucleotide sequence: TGTGCCAGCACCCTCCGGGCAGGGATGGTCAAAAATCAGCCCCAGCATTTT.

This clonotype was found many times. The V and J genes are TRBV7-2 and TRBJ2-7; 11 nucleotides match TRBD2. Per the germline V gene, CDR1 is SGHTA and CDR2 is FQGNSA. The CDR3 spans 15 residues. V gave up 6 bases and J gave up 3 bases; unmatched junction bases: 7. CDR3 nucleotide sequence: TGTGCCAGCAGTTTTAGGGGACTAGCGGTCTACGAGCAGTACTTC. This sequence encodes CASSFRGLAVYEQYF.

The chain links TRBV19 to TRBJ1-5; unclear D gene. Looked up from germline, CDR1 is LNHDA and CDR2 is SQIVND (reference sequence). Trimming took 3 bases from V and 9 from J, leaving 15 bases between them. The CDR3 runs to 14 residues. CDR3 bases: TGTGCCAGTAGTATCCCGGGCCAGTTAGGGCCCCAGCATTTT. Translation gives CASSIPGQLGPQHF.

This clonotype came up many times. The chain uses TRBV6-2 or TRBV6-3 and TRBJ2-1, with D possibly being TRBD1 or TRBD2 (5 bases each). The CDR3 is 13 amino acids. The germline CDR1 and CDR2 sequences are MNHEY and SVGEGT. V was shortened by 6 bases and J by 4 bases, with 10 bases between the two germline ends. The CDR3 reads CASRPGLYNEQFF. The CDR3, as DNA: TGTGCCAGCAGGCCGGGGCTTTACAATGAGCAGTTCTTC.

This clonotype was observed many times. The rearrangement links TRBV28 to TRBJ1-1, with D tentatively TRBD1 (6 bases). The germline gives CDR1 MDHEN, CDR2 SYDVKM. V was pared by 10 bases and J by 0 bases, with 27 bases between. The CDR3 runs 18 residues. The CDR3 bases are TGTGCCACCGGGTGGGACGCGGACAGCTTAGAGGTGAACACTGAAGCTTTCTTT. This encodes CATGWDADSLEVNTEAFF. Combining the CDR3 with reference TRBV28 and TRBJ1-1 gives the whole variable domain DVKVTQSSRYLVKRTGEKVFLECVQDMDHENMFWYRQDPGLGLRLIYFSYDVKMKEKGDIPEGYSVSREKKERFSLILESASTNQTSMYLCATGWDADSLEVNTEAFFGQGTRLTVV.

This rearrangement joins TRBV5-4 to TRBJ2-2; 10 positions agree with TRBD2. Germline CDR1 SGHNT, CDR2 YYREEE (reference sequence). The CDR3 runs to 15 residues. The J segment lost 3 bases and the V segment lost 3 bases, leaving 2 bases of the junction unmatched. The CDR3 coding sequence is TGTGCCAGCAGCTCCCTAGCGGGGGACACCGGGGAGCTGTTTTTT. Translated: CASSSLAGDTGELFF.